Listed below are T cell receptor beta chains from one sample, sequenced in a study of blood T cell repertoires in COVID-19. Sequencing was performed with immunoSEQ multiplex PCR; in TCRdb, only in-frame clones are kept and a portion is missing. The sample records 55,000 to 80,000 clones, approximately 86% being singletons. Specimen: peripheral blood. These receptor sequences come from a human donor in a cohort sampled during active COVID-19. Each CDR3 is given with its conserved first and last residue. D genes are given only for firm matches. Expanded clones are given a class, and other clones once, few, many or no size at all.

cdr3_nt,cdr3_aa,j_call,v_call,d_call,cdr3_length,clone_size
TGTGCCAGCTCACCTGAACGGGGCGGGGGCTCGTCCTACAATGAGCAGTTCTTC,CASSPERGGGSSYNEQFF,TRBJ2-1,TRBV18,NA,18,NA
TGTGCCATCAGTGAGCGGCAGGGGATCGAGCCCCAGCATTTT,CAISERQGIEPQHF,TRBJ1-5,TRBV10-3,NA,14,NA
TGTGCCAGCAGCCGAAATGAGGGGGGGGTACCCACAGATACGCAGTATTTT,CASSRNEGGVPTDTQYF,TRBJ2-3,TRBV11-3,NA,17,NA
TGCAGCGCTCCGGGACAGGGGGATAGGACTGAAGCTTTCTTT,CSAPGQGDRTEAFF,TRBJ1-1,TRBV29-1,TRBD1,14,few
TGTGCCAGCAGCCAAGATATCGGACTCCTAGCCTACGAGCAGTACTTC,CASSQDIGLLAYEQYF,TRBJ2-7,TRBV4-2,NA,16,NA
TGTGCCAGCAGCACCGAACTACTAGCGGGGGGGCCGTTAAAACAGTTCTTC,CASSTELLAGGPLKQFF,TRBJ2-1,TRBV21-1,NA,17,NA
TGTGCCTGGAGTCCGGGGGTCCCTCAGCCCCAGCATTTT,CAWSPGVPQPQHF,TRBJ1-5,TRBV30,NA,13,NA
TGTGCCAGCAGCTTGGCCGATTTAGCTAGCGAGCTGTCGGGTGGCTACGAGCAGTACTTC,CASSLADLASELSGGYEQYF,TRBJ2-7,TRBV5-4,NA,20,NA
TGTGCCAGCTCCCGGACTCAGACTAGCACAGATACGCAGTATTTT,CASSRTQTSTDTQYF,TRBJ2-3,TRBV18,NA,15,NA
TGTGCCAGCAGCTTTATCGGGTCCGCCGGGGAGCTGTTTTTT,CASSFIGSAGELFF,TRBJ2-2,TRBV5-4,NA,14,NA
TGTGCCAGCAGCTCGCCCCAGTCCGAAGAGACCCAGTACTTC,CASSSPQSEETQYF,TRBJ2-5,TRBV13,NA,14,NA